The 28 T cell receptor beta chains below were found in one sample sequenced in a study of beta chain features in type 1 diabetes. Expressed TCRB transcripts were sequenced because the isolated RNA had all been reverse transcribed beforehand. Sequenced by immunoSEQ multiplex PCR; TCRdb stores in-frame clones only, minus some. The sample contains approximately 250,000 clones, 14% of which appear only once. Sequenced sample: naive CD4+ T cells from blood. The receptors here all came from a woman between 40 and 50 years old in good health.

The V gene is TRBV7-2, the J gene TRBJ1-5, with a weak D call TRBD1 (5 bases). The germline V gene encodes CDR1 SGHTA and CDR2 FQGNSA. CDR3 length equals 13 residues. Trimming stripped 5 bases from V and 4 bases from J, with 9 bases between. CDR3 DNA: TGTGCCAGCAGCCCAAACAGGAATCAGCCCCAGCATTTT. This sequence encodes CASSPNRNQPQHF.

This chain links TRBV5-4 with TRBJ2-7, with D possibly TRBD1 on 5 matching bases. Germline values: CDR1 SGHNT, CDR2 YYREEE (reference sequence). The CDR3 has 13 amino acids. V was shortened by 0 bases and J by 6 bases, with 10 bases between the two germline ends. The CDR3 nucleotides are TGTGCCAGCAGCTTGGAGGGCAGGGCCGAGCAGTACTTC. Its protein is CASSLEGRAEQYF.

The table lists this clone with a few counts. The rearrangement links TRBV5-1 to TRBJ1-5, with a possible D match to TRBD1 (6 bases). The CDR3 contains 16 residues. Germline CDR1 and CDR2: SGHRS and YFSETQ. The V gene lost 2 bases and the J gene lost 4 bases, with 16 bases spanning the gap. The CDR3 nucleotides read TGCGCCAGCAGCTTTGGGGAACAGGGAATGAATCAGCCCCAGCATTTT. Amino acid sequence: CASSFGEQGMNQPQHF.

This clone has just a few counts. The chain employs TRBV2 and TRBJ2-7; tentative D call: TRBD2 (5 bases). Trimming took off 6 bases at V and 7 bases at J, with 19 bases between the two ends. CDR3 size: 14 residues. The V gene's germline CDR1 is SNHLY and CDR2 FYNNEI. CDR3 region: CASRTGNLAEEQYF. The CDR3 nucleotides read TGTGCCAGCAGGACCGGGAACTTAGCTGAGGAGCAGTACTTC.

The V gene is TRBV18, the J gene TRBJ1-6; perhaps TRBD1 as D (6 bases). Trimming removed 3 bases from V and 5 bases from J, with 14 bases in between. CDR1 is KGHSH and CDR2 is LQKENI in the germline V gene. The CDR3 contains 16 residues. DNA of the CDR3: TGTGCCAGCTCACCCCAGGACAGCTATAATAATTCACCCCTCCACTTT. This codes for CASSPQDSYNNSPLHF.

The chain couples TRBV7-2 to TRBJ2-3; the match to TRBD2 covers 7 bases. The junction had 6 bases not matched to a gene; V was cut back by 5 bases and J by 1 base. This CDR3 has 15 amino acids. Germline-derived CDR1 and CDR2 are SGHTA and FQGNSA. The CDR3 sequence is CASSRQAGGTDTQYF. The CDR3 region has the DNA TGTGCCAGCAGCCGGCAGGCGGGGGGCACAGATACGCAGTATTTT.

This clone has just a few counts. This sequence joins TRBV10-3 and TRBJ2-5; possibly TRBD1 for D (7 bases). This CDR3 contains 17 residues. CDR1 ENHRY and CDR2 SYGVKD come from the germline V gene. The V gene lost 5 bases and the J gene lost 4 bases, with 23 bases spanning the gap. CDR3: CAISRTPGGISGETQYF. CDR3 bases: TGTGCCATCAGTCGGACCCCAGGGGGGATATCGGGAGAGACCCAGTACTTC.

The chain employs TRBV6-1 and TRBJ2-1, with TRBD1 matching 8 bases. The V segment lost 0 bases and the J segment 7 bases; nucleotides outside the gene matches: 5. The V gene's germline CDR1 is MNHNS and CDR2 SASEGT. The CDR3 has 15 residues. The CDR3 DNA reads as TGTGCCAGCAGTGAAGCGCGGACAGGGAGGAATGAGCAGTTCTTC. Its translation: CASSEARTGRNEQFF.

V usage is TRBV6-1 and J usage is TRBJ1-2; the D gene is possibly TRBD1 (6 bases). The CDR3 extends over 14 amino acids. Germline lookup yields CDR1 MNHNS and CDR2 SASEGT. V was pared by 5 bases and J by 9 bases, with 19 bases between. For the CDR3, the DNA is TGTGCCAGCAGTCCTGACAGGCGGGTGGGGAGCTACACCTTC. Translation gives CASSPDRRVGSYTF.

Only a few counts were recorded for this clone. V usage is TRBV1 and J usage is TRBJ1-1. TRBV1 is deemed a pseudogene. The CDR3 length is 15 residues. The CDR3 DNA is TGCACCAGCAGCCTCGGGGAGGTGGTGGACACTGAAGCTTTCTTT. It is translated as CTSSLGEVVDTEAFF.

This clone was recorded a few times. The chain carries TRBV19 and TRBJ2-1; TRBD2 is a possible D gene (5 bases). Trimming shortened V by 6 bases and J by 1 base, and 7 bases separated the two germline ends. Germline V gives CDR1 LNHDA, CDR2 SQIVND (reference sequence). There are 13 residues in the CDR3. The DNA for the CDR3 is TGTGCCAGTAGGGACTTTTCCTACAATGAGCAGTTCTTC. It is translated as CASRDFSYNEQFF.

This clone was detected a few times. V and J are TRBV19 and TRBJ1-2, with D possibly TRBD1 on 6 matching bases. V dropped 7 bases and J dropped 6 bases, with 15 bases sitting between them. The CDR3 totals 13 residues. Looked up from germline, CDR1 is LNHDA and CDR2 is SQIVND (reference sequence). Here the CDR3 reads CASTLRGPDGYTF. The CDR3 DNA reads TGTGCCAGTACCCTGCGGGGGCCTGATGGCTACACCTTC.

This sequence joins TRBV25-1 and TRBJ1-2; tentatively, D is TRBD1 (6 bases). The CDR3 loop spans 13 amino acids. Deletions cut 7 bases from V and 0 bases from J, with 9 bases between. CDR1 is MGHDK, CDR2 SYGVNS, per germline. CDR3 loop: CASMDSANYGYTF. Written as DNA, the CDR3 is TGTGCCAGCATGGACAGCGCTAACTATGGCTACACCTTC.

V and J are TRBV19 and TRBJ1-6; a weak D match, TRBD1 (6 bases). The CDR3 length is 15 residues. V lost 6 bases to trimming and J lost 3 bases, with 12 bases between them. CDR1 is LNHDA, CDR2 SQIVND, per germline (reference sequence). The CDR3 here is CASSWGQNYNSPLHF. The CDR3 nucleotides are TGTGCCAGTAGCTGGGGGCAGAACTATAATTCACCCCTCCACTTT.

The J gene is TRBJ2-7, the V gene TRBV6-6; 8 bases are shared with TRBD1. CDR1 is MNHNY, CDR2 SVGAGI, per germline (reference sequence). V lost 6 bases to trimming and J lost 6 bases; unmatched junction nucleotides: 13. The CDR3 has 15 residues. The CDR3 DNA follows: TGTGCCAGCAGCCCCCTAGGGACAGGTCCGTCCGAGCAGTACTTC. As protein: CASSPLGTGPSEQYF.

As DNA, the CDR3 is TGTGCCAGCAGCGCCGGGACAGCGTATAATTCACCCCTCCACTTT. Amino acid sequence: CASSAGTAYNSPLHF. The V gene is TRBV5-4, the J gene TRBJ1-6; 7 bases are shared with TRBD1. The V segment lost 4 bases and the J segment 4 bases; nucleotides outside the gene matches: 5. Germline-derived CDR1 and CDR2 are SGHNT and YYREEE (reference sequence). This CDR3 contains 15 residues.

This chain uses TRBV2 with TRBJ1-5; no clear D. The V gene's germline CDR1 is SNHLY and CDR2 FYNNEI. The V and J ends lost 7 bases and 0 bases respectively, with 13 bases between them. The CDR3 spans 15 residues. CDR3 in amino acids: CASNREPYSNQPQHF. CDR3 sequence (DNA): TGTGCCAGCAACCGGGAACCATATAGCAATCAGCCCCAGCATTTT.

The genes are TRBV28 and TRBJ1-2; TRBD1 might be the D (6 bases). V lost 11 bases, J lost 6 bases, and 16 bases lay in between. CDR3 length: 12 amino acids. Germline V lookup: CDR1 MDHEN, CDR2 SYDVKM. The CDR3 nucleotides are TGTGCCGGGGCAGGGAACAGGGATGGCTACACCTTC. It translates to CAGAGNRDGYTF.

The table lists this clone with a few counts. The CDR3 spells CASSNRDRAVNEQFF. The CDR3 coding sequence is TGTGCCAGCAGCAACCGGGACAGGGCGGTAAATGAGCAGTTCTTC. The chain carries TRBV21-1 and TRBJ2-1; the table's D call, TRBD1, has no DNA check behind it. TRBV21-1 is annotated as a pseudogene. The CDR3 is 15 residues long.

The gene calls are TRBV12-5 and TRBJ1-6; D gene unclear. CDR1 and CDR2 from the germline V gene are LGHNT and FRNRAP. The ends were cut back, 1 base at V and 0 bases at J, with 4 bases in the middle. This CDR3 contains 15 residues. The CDR3 region is CASGLGSSYNSPLHF. In nucleotides, the CDR3 is TGTGCTAGTGGTTTGGGTAGCTCCTATAATTCACCCCTCCACTTT.

The V gene is TRBV6-5, the J gene TRBJ2-2, with 8 positions matching TRBD1. The CDR3 length is 15 residues. CDR1 is MNHEY and CDR2 is SVGAGI in the germline V gene. V dropped 2 bases and J dropped 3; count of bases not matched to a gene: 2. The CDR3 DNA reads TGTGCCAGCAGTTACGGGACAGGCGACACCGGGGAGCTGTTTTTT. This codes for CASSYGTGDTGELFF.

This chain uses TRBV7-8 with TRBJ1-5, with a possible D match to TRBD1 (6 bases). This CDR3 comprises 17 residues. V was clipped by 5 bases and J by 6 bases, with 23 bases between them. Germline V gives CDR1 SGHVS, CDR2 FQNEAQ. CDR3 sequence reads: CASSPDSPLTLSQPQHF. CDR3 nucleotides: TGTGCCAGCAGCCCGGACAGTCCCCTGACGCTGAGTCAGCCCCAGCATTTT.

V usage is TRBV25-1 and J usage is TRBJ1-2; D is possibly TRBD1 (6 bases). The CDR3 is 15 amino acids. V lost 6 bases and J 6 bases, leaving 20 bases between the germline ends. CDR1 MGHDK and CDR2 SYGVNS come from the germline V gene. The CDR3 bases are TGTGCCAGCAGACCAGAAGCTCAGGGGATAGATGGCTACACCTTC. Protein sequence: CASRPEAQGIDGYTF.

This chain joins TRBV25-1 and TRBJ1-1, with TRBD1 matching 7 bases. Germline V gene lookup returns CDR1 MGHDK and CDR2 SYGVNS. The CDR3 has 14 amino acids. V lost 6 bases to trimming and J lost 4 bases; unmatched junction nucleotides: 8. The CDR3: CASREHRGLTEAFF. CDR3 DNA sequence: TGTGCCAGCAGAGAACACAGGGGACTCACTGAAGCTTTCTTT.

This clone occurred a few times. The chain joins TRBV7-2 to TRBJ2-2; tentative D call: TRBD1 (5 bases). The germline gives CDR1 SGHTA, CDR2 FQGNSA. The V end lost 1 base, the J end lost 5 bases, and 20 bases lay between the germline ends. The CDR3 is 18 residues long. The DNA of the CDR3 is TGTGCCAGCAGCTTAGTAAATTTGCTAGGGGTTAGAACCGGGGAGCTGTTTTTT. It specifies CASSLVNLLGVRTGELFF.

This clone has just a few counts. V usage is TRBV2 and J usage is TRBJ2-7; the D gene is possibly TRBD1 (6 bases). The CDR3 covers 14 residues. V gave up 6 bases and J gave up 3 bases, with 15 bases separating them. The germline V gene encodes CDR1 SNHLY and CDR2 FYNNEI. The CDR3 loop reads CASRNRVYLYEQYF. The CDR3 DNA sequence: TGTGCCAGCAGGAACAGGGTCTACCTCTACGAGCAGTACTTC.

The rearrangement uses TRBV2 and TRBJ1-5; D gene unclear. Trimming took 4 bases from V and 0 from J, leaving 7 bases between them. Germline V CDR1 and CDR2: SNHLY, FYNNEI. CDR3 length: 14 amino acids. In DNA, the CDR3 is TGTGCCAGCAGTGCGGCGGATAGCAATCAGCCCCAGCATTTT. This encodes CASSAADSNQPQHF. Based on the CDR3 plus reference TRBV2 and TRBJ1-5, the full variable domain is EPEVTQTPSHQVTQMGQEVILRCVPISNHLYFYWYRQILGQKVEFLVSFYNNEISEKSEIFDDQFSVERPDGSNFTLKIRSTKLEDSAMYFCASSAADSNQPQHFGDGTRLSIL.

CDR3 loop: CASSEGGGKGSGYTF. As DNA, the CDR3 is TGTGCCAGCAGTGAAGGGGGAGGTAAGGGAAGTGGCTACACCTTC. The chain couples TRBV6-1 to TRBJ1-2; D uncertain. Germline V gives CDR1 MNHNS, CDR2 SASEGT. The CDR3 is 15 residues long. V was pared by 1 base and J by 7 bases, with 16 bases between.